The T cell receptor beta chain described here comes from a study of blood T cell repertoires in COVID-19. About the research overall: The origin of the acute and convalescent COVID-19 samples was the United States, Italy and Spain. PBMCs, B-cell-depleted T cells, or T cells were the source of the cDNA or gDNA that made up the material.

Authors' processing steps: Nucleated cell number was recorded as an estimate derived from reference gene primer amplification. The method was immunoSEQ multiplex PCR; TCRdb's version includes in-frame clones alone and lacks a portion of them. V and J calls and clone size are as listed in that table; D and trimming were resolved from the DNA. The top ten clones hold more than 9% of a sample with 50,000 to 80,000 clones, 90% of them seen once. This clonotype was obtained from a woman older than 75 with active COVID-19. Sequences were obtained from peripheral blood.

CDR3 region: CASSLTSGGSYEQYF. As DNA, the CDR3 is TGCGCCAGCAGCTTGACTAGCGGGGGATCCTACGAGCAGTACTTC. V gene TRBV5-1 combines with J gene TRBJ2-7; 11 positions match TRBD2. The CDR3 has 15 amino acids. CDR1 is SGHRS, CDR2 YFSETQ, per germline. V lost 1 base to trimming and J lost 1 base; unmatched junction nucleotides: 1.